These T cell receptor beta chains were read from a single sample in a study of blood T cell repertoires in COVID-19. Clones were read by immunoSEQ multiplex PCR, and TCRdb kept only the in-frame ones, dropping some. The sample yields approximately 65,000 clones, approximately 79% seen once. Sequencing was performed on peripheral blood. These receptors came from a woman over 75 with active or convalescent COVID-19. CDR3s include the opening cysteine and the closing phenylalanine or tryptophan. A D gene is named only where the DNA matches it firmly. Not all rows give a size; the values are once, few, many and, for expanded clones, a class.

D | J | size | V | DNA | CDR3
TRBD1 | TRBJ2-1 | - | TRBV5-1 | TGCGCCAGCAGCGTGGGACAGGGGGCCCTACATGAGCAGTTCTTC | CASSVGQGALHEQFF
TRBD1 | TRBJ1-6 | - | TRBV25-1 | TGTGCCAGCAGTGGGACAGGGCCCTATAATTCACCCCTCCACTTT | CASSGTGPYNSPLHF
- | TRBJ2-3 | - | TRBV7-9 | TGTGCCAGCAGCTTAATTGCGGGATCCACAGATACGCAGTATTTT | CASSLIAGSTDTQYF
- | TRBJ1-1 | many | TRBV5-1 | TGCGCCAGCAGCACATGGGGGACTTCTGAAGCTTTCTTT | CASSTWGTSEAFF
- | TRBJ2-5 | - | TRBV25-1 | TGTGCCAGCAGTAACCCCAGCGGGACCCAGTACTTC | CASSNPSGTQYF
- | TRBJ1-2 | - | TRBV10-2 | TGCGCCAGCAGTGAGTCGAGTGGACAAGCCTATGGCTACACCTTC | CASSESSGQAYGYTF
- | TRBJ1-1 | - | TRBV5-1 | TGCGCCAGCAGCTTGGACGCGGTAATGAACACTGAAGCTTTCTTT | CASSLDAVMNTEAFF
- | TRBJ1-5 | - | TRBV12-5 | TGTGCTAGTGGCAGCCTAGGGCCCCAGCATTTT | CASGSLGPQHF
TRBD2 | TRBJ2-5 | - | TRBV5-4 | TGTGCCAGCAGCTTACGCGGGGGGGCCGTAGAGACCCAGTACTTC | CASSLRGGAVETQYF
- | TRBJ1-1 | - | TRBV27 | TGTGCCAGCAGTTTGGCAGTCGCTTTTGAAGCTTTCTTT | CASSLAVAFEAFF
- | TRBJ1-1 | - | TRBV5-1 | TGCGCCAGCAGTTCCTCCCCCGGGGTCGGGAACACTGAAGCTTTCTTT | CASSSSPGVGNTEAFF
TRBD1 | TRBJ2-1 | - | TRBV7-3 | TGTGCCAGCAGCTTAGCAGGACAGGGGGTATACAATGAGCAGTTCTTC | CASSLAGQGVYNEQFF
- | TRBJ1-3 | - | TRBV3-1/TRBV3-2 | TGTGCCAGCAGCCTCGGGACTCCGGAACCCTCTGGAAACACCATATATTTT | CASSLGTPEPSGNTIYF
TRBD2 | TRBJ2-5 | - | TRBV5-4 | TGTGCCAGCAGCCCCGAGGTAGCGGGGGCTCGGTACTTC | CASSPEVAGARYF
- | TRBJ2-5 | - | TRBV5-1 | TGCGCCAGCAGCTTAGAGGGATCTTCCGGGACCCAGTACTTC | CASSLEGSSGTQYF
TRBD1 | TRBJ1-1 | few | TRBV29-1 | TGCAGCGTCCGAAGGGGGGGACAGGGGACTGAAGCTTTCTTT | CSVRRGGQGTEAFF
TRBD1 | TRBJ2-7 | - | TRBV24-1 | TGTGCCACCAGTGATGCCGGGACAGGGAACGGGCAGTACTTC | CATSDAGTGNGQYF
TRBD1 | TRBJ1-2 | - | TRBV2 | TGTGCCAGCAGTGGGCGGACAGGGAGGGATGGCTACACCTTC | CASSGRTGRDGYTF
- | TRBJ2-7 | - | TRBV5-4 | TGTGCCAGCAGCTGGGGGGGGGCAGGAGAGAACGAGCAGTACTTC | CASSWGGAGENEQYF
- | TRBJ1-1 | - | TRBV16 | TGTGCCAGCAGCCAATTGGAGGCAGGTGACACTGAAGCTTTCTTT | CASSQLEAGDTEAFF
- | TRBJ2-5 | few | TRBV7-8 | TGTGCCAGCAGCTTAGCAGGGGGTCGTCAAGAGACCCAGTACTTC | CASSLAGGRQETQYF
- | TRBJ2-3 | - | TRBV6-5 | TGTGCCGGGGGGGGCGGAATAGCGGTGGATACGCAGTATTTT | CAGGGGIAVDTQYF
- | TRBJ2-1 | - | TRBV3-1/TRBV3-2 | TGTGCCAGCAGCCGGTATCAGGGGCAGTCCTACAATGAGCAGTTCTTC | CASSRYQGQSYNEQFF